This TCR beta chain stems from a study of PD-1 blockade in classical Hodgkin lymphoma. This sample's time point: newly diagnosed, previously untreated cHL patient sample. From thawed PBMCs, CD8+ T cells were isolated by magnetic negative selection. Comparison used PBMCs from newly diagnosed, untreated classical Hodgkin lymphoma. The assay was immunoSEQ multiplex PCR, and TCRdb's table has in-frame clones only and misses some. The sample has more than 12,000 clones, about 90% seen once. Study conclusions and caveats: TCR diversity at baseline was reported to be reduced in newly diagnosed patients relative to healthy donors. No one has yet defined what causes the repertoire differences, which may be disease activity or prior therapy.

The germline V and J ends were trimmed by 1 base and 5 bases, with 14 bases remaining between them. The CDR3 is made up of 15 amino acids. Germline CDR1 MNHNS, CDR2 SASEGT. Concerning this clone: Antigen: not known.

The TCR originated in a human donor with classical Hodgkin lymphoma. The chain joins TRBV6-1 to TRBJ2-5; tentatively, D is TRBD2 (5 bases). Input material: CD8+ T cells from blood. For the CDR3, the DNA is TGTGCCAGCAGTGAAGGAGTGGAGGTCCGGGAGACCCAGTACTTC. Translation: CASSEGVEVRETQYF.